This TCR beta chain was sequenced in a study of OX40 agonist ivuxolimab in advanced cancers. Comment on this clone: Antigen: not known. Other DNA sequences of this sample code for an identical CDR3.

Study observations and caveats: Clonal expansion from baseline to week 6 occurred in both CD4+ and CD8+ T cells. The antigens recognized by the expanded peripheral T cells, that is their antigen specificity, were not determined. Among patients with partial responses at 0.1-3.0 mg/kg, clonal expansion was among the lowest.

Data came from immunoSEQ multiplex PCR; TCRdb stores just in-frame clones and leaves some out. The repertoire includes around 30,000 clones, approximately 86% of them detected once, and around 33% sits in the top ten. The V and J ends lost 0 bases and 4 bases, in that order; junction bases with no gene match: 0. CDR1 SGHRS and CDR2 YFSETQ come from the germline V gene. There are 15 residues in the CDR3. The material sequenced was CD4+ or CD8+ T cells sorted from blood, taken in a trial of the OX40 agonist ivuxolimab. The clonotype was recovered from an adult with an advanced solid tumor such as melanoma, head and neck, liver or kidney cancer. This chain uses TRBV5-1 with TRBJ2-7, with 14 bases aligning to TRBD2. The CDR3 loop is CASSLGLAGGYEQYF. CDR3 coding DNA: TGCGCCAGCAGCTTGGGACTAGCGGGAGGGTACGAGCAGTACTTC.